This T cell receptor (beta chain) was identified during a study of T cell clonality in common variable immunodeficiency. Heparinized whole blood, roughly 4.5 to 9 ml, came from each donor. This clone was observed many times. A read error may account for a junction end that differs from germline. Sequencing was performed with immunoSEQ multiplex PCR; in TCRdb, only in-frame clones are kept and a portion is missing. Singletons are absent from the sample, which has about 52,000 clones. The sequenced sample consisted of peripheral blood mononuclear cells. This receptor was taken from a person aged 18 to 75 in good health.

CDR3 DNA (partial): TGCGCCAGCAGCCCAGGCGGCAGGGCAGACGAG. Its translation: CASSPGGRADE. The CDR3, in full, reads CASSPGGRADEQYF. The V and J genes are TRBV4-2 and TRBJ2-7, with D perhaps TRBD1 (5 bases). The sequenced fragment ends 3 residues before the CDR3 boundary, so the rest is inferred from the germline J gene. The CDR3 consists of 14 residues. Germline V gives CDR1 LGHNA, CDR2 YNFKEQ.